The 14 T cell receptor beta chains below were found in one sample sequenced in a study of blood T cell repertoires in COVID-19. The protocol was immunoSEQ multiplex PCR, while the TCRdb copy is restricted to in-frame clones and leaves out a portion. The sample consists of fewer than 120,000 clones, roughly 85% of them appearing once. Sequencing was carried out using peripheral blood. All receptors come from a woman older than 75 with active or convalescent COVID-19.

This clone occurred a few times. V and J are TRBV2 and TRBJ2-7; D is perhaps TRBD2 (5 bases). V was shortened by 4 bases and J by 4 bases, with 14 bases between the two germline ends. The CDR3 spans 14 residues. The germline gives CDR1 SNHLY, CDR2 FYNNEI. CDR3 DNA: TGTGCCAGCAGTGGGGCGGGTGATGTGTACGAGCAGTACTTC. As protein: CASSGAGDVYEQYF.

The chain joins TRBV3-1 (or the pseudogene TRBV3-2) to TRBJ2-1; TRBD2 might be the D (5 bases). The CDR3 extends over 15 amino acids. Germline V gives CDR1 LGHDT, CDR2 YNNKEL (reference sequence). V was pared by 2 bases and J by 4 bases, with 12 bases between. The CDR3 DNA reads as TGTGCCAGCAGCCAATACATCGGGGTTTACAATGAGCAGTTCTTC. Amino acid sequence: CASSQYIGVYNEQFF.

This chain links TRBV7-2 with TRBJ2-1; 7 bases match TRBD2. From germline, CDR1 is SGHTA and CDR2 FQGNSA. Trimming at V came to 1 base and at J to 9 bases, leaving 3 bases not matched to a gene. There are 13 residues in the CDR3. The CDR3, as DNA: TGTGCCAGCAGCTTAGATACGGGGGGTGAGCAGTTCTTC. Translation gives CASSLDTGGEQFF.

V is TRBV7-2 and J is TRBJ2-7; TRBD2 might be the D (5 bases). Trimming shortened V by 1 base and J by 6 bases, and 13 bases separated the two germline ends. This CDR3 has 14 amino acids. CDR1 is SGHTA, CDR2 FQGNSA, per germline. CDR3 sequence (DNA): TGTGCCAGCAGCTTAGAACGGGGATCGGGCGAGCAGTACTTC. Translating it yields CASSLERGSGEQYF.

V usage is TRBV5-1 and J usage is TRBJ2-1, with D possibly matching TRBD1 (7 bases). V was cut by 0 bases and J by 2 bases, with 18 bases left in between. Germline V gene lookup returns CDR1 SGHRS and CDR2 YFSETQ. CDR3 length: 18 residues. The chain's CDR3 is CASSLGPGGGPAYNEQFF. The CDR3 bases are TGCGCCAGCAGCTTGGGTCCAGGGGGAGGCCCTGCCTACAATGAGCAGTTCTTC.

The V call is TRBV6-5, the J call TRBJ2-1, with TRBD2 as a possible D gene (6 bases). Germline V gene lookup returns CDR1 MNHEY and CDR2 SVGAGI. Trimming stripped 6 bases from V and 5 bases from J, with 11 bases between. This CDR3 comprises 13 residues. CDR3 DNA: TGTGCCAGCAGAACCGGACTAAACAATGAGCAGTTCTTC. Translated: CASRTGLNNEQFF.

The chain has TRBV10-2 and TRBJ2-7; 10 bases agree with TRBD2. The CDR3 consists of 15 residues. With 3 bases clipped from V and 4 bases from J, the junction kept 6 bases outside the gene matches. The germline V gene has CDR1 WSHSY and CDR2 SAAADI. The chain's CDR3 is CASSDYPSGRYEQYF. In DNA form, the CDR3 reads TGCGCCAGCAGTGATTACCCTAGCGGGAGATACGAGCAGTACTTC.

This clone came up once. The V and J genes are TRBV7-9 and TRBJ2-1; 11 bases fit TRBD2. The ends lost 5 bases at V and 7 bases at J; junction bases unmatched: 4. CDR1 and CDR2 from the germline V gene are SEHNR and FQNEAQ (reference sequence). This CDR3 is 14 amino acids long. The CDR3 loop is CASSPRTSGNEQFF. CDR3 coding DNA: TGTGCCAGCAGCCCTCGGACTAGCGGGAATGAGCAGTTCTTC. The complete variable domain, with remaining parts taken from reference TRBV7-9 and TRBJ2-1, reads DTGVSQNPRHKITKRGQNVTFRCDPISEHNRLYWYRQTLGQGPEFLTYFQNEAQLEKSRLLSDRFSAERPKGSFSTLEIQRTEQGDSAMYLCASSPRTSGNEQFFGPGTRLTVL.

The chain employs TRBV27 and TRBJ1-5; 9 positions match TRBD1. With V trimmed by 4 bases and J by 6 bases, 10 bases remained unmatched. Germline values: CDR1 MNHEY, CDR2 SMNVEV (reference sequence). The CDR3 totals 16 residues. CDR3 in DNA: TGTGCCAGCAGTTCCTACAAGGGACAGGGAAGTCAGCCCCAGCATTTT. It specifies CASSSYKGQGSQPQHF.

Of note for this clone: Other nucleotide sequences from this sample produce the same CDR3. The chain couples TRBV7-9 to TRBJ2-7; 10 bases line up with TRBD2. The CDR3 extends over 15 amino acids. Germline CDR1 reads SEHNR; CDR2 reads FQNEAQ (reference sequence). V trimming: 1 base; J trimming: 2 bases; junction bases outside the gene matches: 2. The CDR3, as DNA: TGTGCCAGCAGCTTAGTGAGCGGGAGGGCCTACGAGCAGTACTTC. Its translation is CASSLVSGRAYEQYF.

CDR3 in amino acids: CAWSSGVQSDTQYF. CDR3 nucleotide sequence: TGTGCCTGGAGTTCAGGGGTCCAATCAGATACGCAGTATTTT. The chain employs TRBV30 and TRBJ2-3, with a tentative D call TRBD1 (6 bases). V lost 2 bases, J lost 4 bases, and 13 bases lay in between. This CDR3 has 14 residues. CDR1 is GTSNPN and CDR2 is SVGIG in the germline V gene (reference sequence).

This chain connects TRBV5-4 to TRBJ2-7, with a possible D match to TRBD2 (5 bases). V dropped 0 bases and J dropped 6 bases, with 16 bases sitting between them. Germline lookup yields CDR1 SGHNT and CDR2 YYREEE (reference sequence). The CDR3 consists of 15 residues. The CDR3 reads CASSLAGADGPEQYF. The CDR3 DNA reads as TGTGCCAGCAGCTTGGCCGGAGCGGATGGCCCCGAGCAGTACTTC.

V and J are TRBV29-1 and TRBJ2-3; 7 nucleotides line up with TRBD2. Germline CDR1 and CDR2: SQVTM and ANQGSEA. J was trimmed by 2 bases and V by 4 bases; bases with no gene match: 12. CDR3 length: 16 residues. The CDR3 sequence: CSVAAWEGGDTDTQYF. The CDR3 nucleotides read TGCAGCGTTGCAGCATGGGAGGGAGGGGACACAGATACGCAGTATTTT.

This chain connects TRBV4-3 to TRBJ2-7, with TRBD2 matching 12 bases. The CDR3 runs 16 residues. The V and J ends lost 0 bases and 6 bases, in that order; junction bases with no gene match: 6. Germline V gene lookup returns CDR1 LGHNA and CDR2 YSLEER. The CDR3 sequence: CASSQDGLAGGREQYF. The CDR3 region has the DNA TGCGCCAGCAGCCAAGATGGCCTAGCGGGAGGGCGCGAGCAGTACTTC.